This T cell receptor beta chain was profiled in a study of T cell responses to AZD1222 COVID-19 vaccine. Study-level findings and limits: Mostly white British, mostly female donors; authors suggested clonal diversity may be underestimated. Variant regions that are unmutated are reportedly the target of nearly half of spike-specific TCRs.

This table comes from immunoSEQ multiplex PCR, and its TCRdb copy is limited to in-frame clones, with some not included. The sample holds about 120,000 clones, 80% to 95% seen once. Germline CDR1 and CDR2: SGDLS and YYNGEE. V lost 0 bases, J lost 5 bases, and 10 bases stayed unmatched. This CDR3 contains 17 residues. As concerns this clone: Its antigen is not identified.

Sequencing used peripheral blood, obtained 28 days after the second dose of the MenACWY control vaccine. The TCR originated in an adult who received the MenACWY meningococcal vaccine as a control. The rearrangement joins TRBV9 to TRBJ2-1, with 8 bases aligning to TRBD2. CDR3 nucleotide sequence: TGTGCCAGCAGCGTAGTGGTCGGGGGGGCCGTCGACAATGAGCAGTTCTTC. Amino acid sequence: CASSVVVGGAVDNEQFF.